Listed here is a single T cell receptor beta chain. Its antigen is as yet unknown. This sample is drawn from a study of OX40 agonist ivuxolimab in advanced cancers. Background on the study: Those treated in dose escalation had hepatocellular carcinoma, melanoma, renal cell cancer or head and neck cancer. Three individuals attained partial responses, comprising one hepatocellular carcinoma case and two cutaneous melanoma cases.

Sequencing was performed with immunoSEQ multiplex PCR; in TCRdb, only in-frame clones are kept and a portion is missing. The sample lists approximately 22,000 clones, approximately 85% seen once, with about 30% in the top ten. Study results and caveats: Researchers report that CD8+ T cells had, on average, more expanded clones than CD4+. CD4+ and CD8+ T cells in blood underwent clonal expansion by week 6 at 0.1 to 3.0 mg/kg.

This sequence originates from an adult with an advanced solid tumor such as melanoma, head and neck, liver or kidney cancer. The source material was CD4+ or CD8+ T cells sorted from blood, sampled in a trial of the OX40 agonist ivuxolimab.

The CDR3 coding sequence is TGTGCCAGCAGCGTGGTGGGGCACTACGAGCAGTACTTC. It yields the protein CASSVVGHYEQYF. The genes are TRBV5-4 and TRBJ2-7; maybe TRBD1 (5 bases). V shed 4 bases and J shed 3 bases, with 11 bases lying between them. This CDR3 contains 13 residues. The V gene's germline CDR1 is SGHNT and CDR2 YYREEE (reference sequence).